Following are 32 T cell receptor beta chains from one sample sequenced in a study of blood T cell repertoires in COVID-19. Profiling relied on immunoSEQ multiplex PCR, and the TCRdb table lists in-frame clones only, not all of them. This table holds 60,000 or so clones, 90% found once. Sequencing input: peripheral blood. These TCRs come from a man between 60 and 70 years old with active COVID-19.

The CDR3 reads CASSRSGPANTGELFF. In DNA form, the CDR3 reads TGTGCCAGCTCCAGAAGCGGGCCCGCGAACACCGGGGAGCTGTTTTTT. This chain connects TRBV11-1 to TRBJ2-2; possibly TRBD2 for D (6 bases). The V gene lost 8 bases and the J gene lost 0 bases, with 16 bases spanning the gap. The germline V gene encodes CDR1 SGHAT and CDR2 FQDESV (reference sequence). This CDR3 spans 16 amino acids.

The J gene is TRBJ1-4, the V gene TRBV5-1; D is perhaps TRBD1 (5 bases). The V end lost 0 bases, the J end lost 5 bases, and 11 bases lay between the germline ends. This CDR3 region has 15 residues. Per the germline V gene, CDR1 is SGHRS and CDR2 is YFSETQ. The CDR3 loop reads CASSLETGGNEKLFF. CDR3 DNA sequence: TGCGCCAGCAGCTTGGAAACCGGGGGGAATGAAAAACTGTTTTTT.

Written as DNA, the CDR3 is TGTGCCAGCAGTGAAGCGCTAGTAGGGACACATAACACTGAAGCTTTCTTT. It encodes CASSEALVGTHNTEAFF. This chain uses TRBV2 with TRBJ1-1; TRBD1 might be the D (6 bases). The V gene's germline CDR1 is SNHLY and CDR2 FYNNEI. The CDR3 is 17 amino acids. Deletions cut 0 bases from V and 2 bases from J, with 16 bases between.

The V call is TRBV27, the J call TRBJ2-1, with 7 bases that match TRBD2. The CDR3 covers 18 residues. V was pared by 2 bases and J by 0 bases, with 10 bases of the junction left unmatched. CDR1 MNHEY and CDR2 SMNVEV come from the germline V gene (reference sequence). The CDR3 sequence is CASSLMGGRLSSYNEQFF. The DNA for the CDR3 is TGTGCCAGCAGTTTAATGGGGGGGAGGCTTAGCTCCTACAATGAGCAGTTCTTC.

The genes are TRBV29-1 and TRBJ1-4; TRBD1 matches 7 bases. Trimming took 7 bases from V and 8 from J; bases not matched to a gene: 10. In germline, CDR1 is SQVTM, CDR2 ANQGSEA. The CDR3 loop spans 13 amino acids. CDR3 DNA sequence: TGCAGCGCCAAGGGGGCAATGGGCGAAAAACTGTTTTTT. This sequence encodes CSAKGAMGEKLFF.

The rearrangement uses TRBV9 and TRBJ2-2, with D maybe TRBD1 (5 bases). This CDR3 spans 15 amino acids. The germline V gene has CDR1 SGDLS and CDR2 YYNGEE. The V and J ends lost 3 bases and 2 bases respectively, with 11 bases between them. The CDR3 loop is CASSAGQPNTGELFF. CDR3 sequence (DNA): TGTGCCAGCAGCGCTGGACAACCAAACACCGGGGAGCTGTTTTTT. Filled out from reference TRBV9 and TRBJ2-2, the complete variable domain reads DSGVTQTPKHLITATGQRVTLRCSPRSGDLSVYWYQQSLDQGLQFLIQYYNGEERAKGNILERFSAQQFPDLHSELNLSSLELGDSALYFCASSAGQPNTGELFFGEGSRLTVL.

The gene calls are TRBV19 and TRBJ1-1; 7 bases are shared with TRBD1. The CDR3 loop spans 15 amino acids. Trimming took 7 bases from V and 0 from J; bases not matched to a gene: 8. Germline CDR1 is LNHDA and CDR2 is SQIVND (reference sequence). This CDR3 is CASKGTALMNTEAFF. CDR3 nucleotide sequence: TGTGCCAGTAAGGGGACAGCCCTCATGAACACTGAAGCTTTCTTT. Full variable domain (rest looked up from reference TRBV19 and TRBJ1-1): DGGITQSPKYLFRKEGQNVTLSCEQNLNHDAMYWYRQDPGQGLRLIYYSQIVNDFQKGDIAEGYSVSREKKESFPLTVTSAQKNPTAFYLCASKGTALMNTEAFFGQGTRLTVV.

The J gene is TRBJ2-7, the V gene TRBV5-1, with D maybe TRBD1 (6 bases). V shed 1 base and J shed 0 bases, with 11 bases lying between them. Germline V gene data show CDR1 as SGHRS and CDR2 as YFSETQ. This CDR3 comprises 15 residues. The CDR3 DNA reads as TGCGCCAGCAGCTTGTGGGGGCGTAACTCCTACGAGCAGTACTTC. Its protein is CASSLWGRNSYEQYF. Supplemented by reference TRBV5-1 and TRBJ2-7, the full variable domain reads KAGVTQTPRYLIKTRGQQVTLSCSPISGHRSVSWYQQTPGQGLQFLFEYFSETQRNKGNFPGRFSGRQFSNSRSEMNVSTLELGDSALYLCASSLWGRNSYEQYFGPGTRLTVT.

The genes are TRBV11-2 and TRBJ2-2, with TRBD2 matching over 12 bases. V dropped 5 bases and J dropped 7; count of bases not matched to a gene: 8. Germline V gene data show CDR1 as SGHAT and CDR2 as FQNNGV. The CDR3 contains 16 residues. CDR3 sequence: CASSPGLAGGLGELFF. DNA for the CDR3: TGTGCCAGCAGCCCTGGCCTAGCGGGGGGGCTCGGGGAGCTGTTTTTT.

This chain connects TRBV7-2 to TRBJ2-3, with TRBD2 matching over 9 bases. In germline, CDR1 is SGHTA, CDR2 FQGNSA. This CDR3 is built from 16 residues. V lost 1 base to trimming and J lost 5 bases; unmatched junction nucleotides: 7. CDR3 sequence reads: CASSLGLAGIGDTQYF. The CDR3 nucleotides are TGTGCCAGCAGCTTAGGTCTAGCGGGAATCGGAGATACGCAGTATTTT.

Only a few counts were recorded for this clone. This chain joins TRBV30 and TRBJ2-2; maybe TRBD1 (6 bases). Looked up from germline, CDR1 is GTSNPN and CDR2 is SVGIG (reference sequence). This CDR3 spans 12 amino acids. Trimming pared 5 bases from V and 6 bases from J, leaving 10 bases between. CDR3 bases: TGTGCCTGGTTACAGGGACCCGGGGAGCTGTTTTTT. Translating gives CAWLQGPGELFF.

The chain joins TRBV5-1 to TRBJ2-7, with unresolved D. This CDR3 has 13 amino acids. Germline V gives CDR1 SGHRS, CDR2 YFSETQ. Trimming cost V 0 bases and J 6 bases, with 10 bases left between them. In DNA, the CDR3 is TGCGCCAGCAGCTTGGACAACGCGGCCGAGCAGTACTTC. Translation: CASSLDNAAEQYF. Full variable domain (rest looked up from reference TRBV5-1 and TRBJ2-7): KAGVTQTPRYLIKTRGQQVTLSCSPISGHRSVSWYQQTPGQGLQFLFEYFSETQRNKGNFPGRFSGRQFSNSRSEMNVSTLELGDSALYLCASSLDNAAEQYFGPGTRLTVT.

This clone appeared a few times. The chain joins TRBV7-6 to TRBJ2-7, with D uncertain. V gave up 1 base and J gave up 7 bases, with 14 bases separating them. Germline loops: CDR1 SGHVS, CDR2 FNYEAQ. The CDR3 has 14 residues. CDR3 loop: CASSLGSEYWEQYF. In DNA form, the CDR3 reads TGTGCCAGCAGCTTAGGGTCGGAGTACTGGGAGCAGTACTTC.

The chain couples TRBV7-8 to TRBJ2-1; D uncertain. This CDR3 comprises 15 residues. CDR1 SGHVS and CDR2 FQNEAQ come from the germline V gene. V was clipped by 5 bases and J by 6 bases, with 17 bases between them. CDR3 in DNA: TGTGCCAGCAGCCCATATCTGGGCGTGGGCAATGAGCAGTTCTTC. As protein: CASSPYLGVGNEQFF.

J is TRBJ2-3 and V is TRBV6-1, with 7 bases lining up with TRBD1. CDR3 length: 13 amino acids. J lost 4 bases, V lost 2 bases, and 0 bases had no gene match. Germline V lookup: CDR1 MNHNS, CDR2 SASEGT. CDR3 sequence: CASSERGPDTQYF. CDR3 DNA: TGTGCCAGCAGTGAAAGGGGGCCAGATACGCAGTATTTT.

This chain connects TRBV10-3 to TRBJ1-5; TRBD1 matches 8 bases. CDR3 length equals 14 residues. Germline loops: CDR1 ENHRY, CDR2 SYGVKD. Trimming at V came to 10 bases and at J to 2 bases, leaving 7 bases not matched to a gene. As DNA, the CDR3 is TGTGCCACTCAGGGGGCAGGGGGCAATCAGCCCCAGCATTTT. Its translation: CATQGAGGNQPQHF.

The chain employs TRBV9 and TRBJ2-1; a weak D match, TRBD2 (7 bases). Between the trimmed V and J ends, which lost 5 bases and 2 bases, there was a span of 11 bases. Germline CDR1 is SGDLS and CDR2 is YYNGEE. The CDR3 extends over 14 amino acids. DNA for the CDR3: TGTGCCAGCAGTGGGGGGGCCGCCTACAATGAGCAGTTCTTC. Translation gives CASSGGAAYNEQFF.

This chain uses TRBV27 with TRBJ2-3, with D unclear. The CDR3 contains 17 residues. V lost 3 bases and J lost 2, with 18 bases in between. Looked up from germline, CDR1 is MNHEY and CDR2 is SMNVEV (reference sequence). The CDR3 DNA reads TGTGCCAGCAGTTTTTCGGTGGGCAGAGCCTACACAGATACGCAGTATTTT. Protein sequence: CASSFSVGRAYTDTQYF.

The chain couples TRBV20-1 to TRBJ1-1, with a weak D call TRBD1 (5 bases). Germline V gene data show CDR1 as DFQATT and CDR2 as SNEGSKA (reference sequence). V lost 5 bases and J lost 4, with 17 bases in between. The length of the CDR3 is 14 residues. The CDR3 loop reads CSARGGDWGTEAFF. The CDR3 nucleotides are TGCAGTGCTCGTGGGGGGGACTGGGGCACTGAAGCTTTCTTT.

In this sample, this clone turned up a few times. The J gene is TRBJ1-3, the V gene TRBV4-1, with D hard to call. Germline V gene lookup returns CDR1 MGHRA and CDR2 YSYEKL. The CDR3 has 17 residues. The V end lost 0 bases, the J end lost 0 bases, and 12 bases lay between the germline ends. The CDR3 region has the DNA TGCGCCAGCAGCCAAGATCGATGGGCCACCTCTGGAAACACCATATATTTT. Protein: CASSQDRWATSGNTIYF.

Turning to this clone: The same CDR3 arises from other DNA sequences in this sample as well. V and J are TRBV25-1 and TRBJ1-2; D is ambiguous. Germline loops: CDR1 MGHDK, CDR2 SYGVNS. Trimming shortened V by 1 base and J by 1 base, and 7 bases separated the two germline ends. This CDR3 comprises 14 residues. The CDR3 region is CASSESGDNYGYTF. CDR3 nucleotide sequence: TGTGCCAGCAGTGAATCCGGGGATAACTATGGCTACACCTTC.

The chain couples TRBV2 to TRBJ1-1; 7 positions agree with TRBD1. This CDR3 spans 15 amino acids. J was trimmed by 5 bases and V by 1 base; bases with no gene match: 7. Germline V gives CDR1 SNHLY, CDR2 FYNNEI. CDR3 loop: CASSEERTGRTEAFF. Written as DNA, the CDR3 is TGTGCCAGCAGTGAAGAGAGGACAGGACGGACTGAAGCTTTCTTT.

The V and J genes are TRBV28 and TRBJ2-1; tentative D call: TRBD1 (6 bases). The CDR3 loop spans 14 amino acids. V was trimmed by 6 bases and J by 6 bases, leaving 15 bases between them. Germline lookup yields CDR1 MDHEN and CDR2 SYDVKM. Written as DNA, the CDR3 is TGTGCCAGCAGCCCGGGACAATTTATCAATGAGCAGTTCTTC. Its translation: CASSPGQFINEQFF.

This clone was observed a single time. The CDR3 DNA reads as TGTGCCTGGACCGGGACAGGGATAGATACGCAGTATTTT. It encodes CAWTGTGIDTQYF. The chain is built from TRBV30 and TRBJ2-3, with 9 bases fitting TRBD1. The CDR3 is made up of 13 amino acids. Germline-derived CDR1 and CDR2 are GTSNPN and SVGIG (reference sequence). V dropped 4 bases and J dropped 5; count of bases not matched to a gene: 4.

This chain connects TRBV6-5 to TRBJ2-7, with TRBD1 matching over 8 bases. Germline CDR1 and CDR2: MNHEY and SVGAGI. CDR3 size: 14 residues. The V segment lost 6 bases and the J segment 3 bases; nucleotides outside the gene matches: 7. The DNA of the CDR3 is TGTGCCAGCAGGGCCACAGGGGGGATCTACGAGCAGTACTTC. This gives the protein CASRATGGIYEQYF.

The chain has TRBV5-4 and TRBJ2-7; tentative D call: TRBD1 (6 bases). This CDR3 has 16 amino acids. Germline assignment: CDR1 SGHNT and CDR2 YYREEE (reference sequence). Trimming left V 4 bases short and J 3 bases short, with 20 bases between. The CDR3 region is CASSNRIATGNYEQYF. The CDR3 DNA follows: TGTGCCAGCAGCAATCGAATAGCGACAGGTAACTACGAGCAGTACTTC.

The chain links TRBV3-1 (or the pseudogene TRBV3-2) to TRBJ2-5; TRBD2 matches at 7 bases. CDR1 and CDR2 (germline): LGHDT, YNNKEL (reference sequence). V trimming: 0 bases; J trimming: 6 bases; junction bases outside the gene matches: 13. The CDR3 length is 17 residues. CDR3 nucleotides: TGTGCCAGCAGCCAAGATCCGTGGGTGGGGGGGTTAAAGACCCAGTACTTC. This encodes CASSQDPWVGGLKTQYF.

The chain combines TRBV7-9 with TRBJ2-1, with 8 bases identical to TRBD2. CDR3 length equals 15 residues. Germline CDR1 reads SEHNR; CDR2 reads FQNEAQ (reference sequence). The ends lost 2 bases at V and 4 bases at J; junction bases unmatched: 4. CDR3 loop: CASSLSAGGYNEQFF. The CDR3 DNA sequence: TGTGCCAGCAGCTTATCTGCGGGAGGTTACAATGAGCAGTTCTTC.

The genes are TRBV11-2 and TRBJ2-7; 12 bases fit TRBD2. CDR1 is SGHAT and CDR2 is FQNNGV in the germline V gene. The V segment lost 5 bases and the J segment 3 bases; nucleotides outside the gene matches: 5. The length of the CDR3 is 15 residues. Written as DNA, the CDR3 is TGTGCCAGCAGCCCGCTAGCGGGAGGGGTCTACGAGCAGTACTTC. It codes for CASSPLAGGVYEQYF.

The gene calls are TRBV28 and TRBJ2-7; 8 bases line up with TRBD1. From germline, CDR1 is MDHEN and CDR2 SYDVKM. V was pared by 4 bases and J by 5 bases, with 7 bases of the junction left unmatched. The CDR3 extends over 14 amino acids. The DNA for the CDR3 is TGTGCCAGCAGTTCCCTTCAGGGGGCCAACGAGCAGTACTTC. It encodes CASSSLQGANEQYF.

J is TRBJ2-7 and V is TRBV5-4; possible D gene TRBD1, 5 bases. Trimming cost V 2 bases and J 2 bases, with 8 bases left between them. The CDR3 loop spans 13 amino acids. The germline V gene encodes CDR1 SGHNT and CDR2 YYREEE (reference sequence). The CDR3 sequence: CASSLKGTYEQYF. In DNA, the CDR3 is TGTGCCAGCAGCTTAAAGGGGACCTACGAGCAGTACTTC.

This chain joins TRBV7-3 and TRBJ2-7, with D perhaps TRBD1 (6 bases). The V gene lost 2 bases and the J gene lost 2 bases, with 10 bases spanning the gap. The CDR3 has 14 amino acids. Germline assignment: CDR1 SGHTA and CDR2 FQGTGA. Here the CDR3 reads CASSLGQGTYEQYF. The CDR3 nucleotides are TGTGCCAGCAGCTTAGGGCAGGGGACCTACGAGCAGTACTTC.